This TCR beta chain was identified during a study of T-cell memory formation after mild COVID-19. TCRdb processed the 5' RACE reads anew with MiXCR; each CDR3 protein has one entry. Of more than 100,000 distinct CDR3 sequences detected, roughly 6% appear once; the ten largest clones hold 2.2%. V lost 3 bases to trimming and J lost 4 bases; unmatched junction nucleotides: 6. The CDR3 extends over 15 amino acids. The V gene's germline CDR1 is KGHDR and CDR2 SFDVKD. General study findings and limits: Unconfirmed was the SARS-CoV-2 specificity of second-wave clones that peaked on day 37.

This clonotype was recorded many times. The antigen is unknown. The V call is TRBV24-1, the J call TRBJ2-7; TRBD1 matches 9 bases. The origin of this receptor is an adult woman who had mild COVID-19 (a few samples of this study predate the infection). Cell type and time point are not known. The sequencing input was PBMCs or a T cell subset sorted from them (not recorded which). For the CDR3, the DNA is TGTGCCACCAGTGATACCGCCGGGACAGGGTACGAGCAGTACTTC. Its protein product is CATSDTAGTGYEQYF.